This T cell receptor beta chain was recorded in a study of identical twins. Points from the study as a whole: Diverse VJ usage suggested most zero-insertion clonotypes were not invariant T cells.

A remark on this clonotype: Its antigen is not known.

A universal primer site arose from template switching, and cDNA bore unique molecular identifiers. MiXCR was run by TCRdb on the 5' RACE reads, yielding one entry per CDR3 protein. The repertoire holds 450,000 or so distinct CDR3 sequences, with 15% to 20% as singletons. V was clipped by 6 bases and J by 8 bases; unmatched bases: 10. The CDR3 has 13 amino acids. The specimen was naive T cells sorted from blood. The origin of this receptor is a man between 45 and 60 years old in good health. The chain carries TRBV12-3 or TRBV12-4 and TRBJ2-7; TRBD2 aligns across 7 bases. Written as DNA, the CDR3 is TGTGCCAGCAGCCCCAGCGGGGTTCTCAAGCAGTACTTC. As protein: CASSPSGVLKQYF.